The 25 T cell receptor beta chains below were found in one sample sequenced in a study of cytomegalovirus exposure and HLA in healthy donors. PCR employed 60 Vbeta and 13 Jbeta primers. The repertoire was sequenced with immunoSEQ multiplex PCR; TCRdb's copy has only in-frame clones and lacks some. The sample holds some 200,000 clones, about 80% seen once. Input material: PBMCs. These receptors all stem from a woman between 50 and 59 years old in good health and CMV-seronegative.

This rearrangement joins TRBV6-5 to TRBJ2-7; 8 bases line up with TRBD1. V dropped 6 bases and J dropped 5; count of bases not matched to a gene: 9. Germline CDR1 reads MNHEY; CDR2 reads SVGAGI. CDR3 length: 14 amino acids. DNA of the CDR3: TGTGCCAGCAGCCCCTGGACAGGGTGGAACGAGCAGTACTTC. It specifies CASSPWTGWNEQYF.

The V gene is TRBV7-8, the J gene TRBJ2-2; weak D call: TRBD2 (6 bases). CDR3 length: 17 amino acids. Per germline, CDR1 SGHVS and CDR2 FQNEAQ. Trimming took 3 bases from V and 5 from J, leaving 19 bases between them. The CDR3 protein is CASSLDQLPGRTGELFF. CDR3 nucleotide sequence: TGTGCCAGCAGCTTGGACCAGCTCCCAGGGAGGACCGGGGAGCTGTTTTTT.

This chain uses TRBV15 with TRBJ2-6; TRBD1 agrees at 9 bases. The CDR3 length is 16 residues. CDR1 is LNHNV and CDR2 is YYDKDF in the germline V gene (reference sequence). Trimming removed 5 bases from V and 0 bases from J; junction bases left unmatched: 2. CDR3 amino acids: CATSADRGSGANVLTF. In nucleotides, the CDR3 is TGTGCCACCAGCGCGGACAGGGGCTCTGGGGCCAACGTCCTGACTTTC.

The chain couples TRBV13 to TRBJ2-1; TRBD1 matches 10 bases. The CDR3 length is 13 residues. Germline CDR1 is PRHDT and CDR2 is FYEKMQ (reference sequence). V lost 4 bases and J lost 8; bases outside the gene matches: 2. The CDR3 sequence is CASSSGQGYEQFF. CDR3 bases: TGTGCCAGCAGCTCGGGACAGGGGTATGAGCAGTTCTTC.

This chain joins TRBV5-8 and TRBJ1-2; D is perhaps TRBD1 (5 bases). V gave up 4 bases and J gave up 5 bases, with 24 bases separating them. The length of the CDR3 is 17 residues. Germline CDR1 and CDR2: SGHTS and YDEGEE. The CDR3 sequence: CASSPGPGGIGRYGYTF. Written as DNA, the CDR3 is TGTGCCAGCAGCCCGGGACCGGGAGGGATCGGCCGGTATGGCTACACCTTC.

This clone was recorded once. Here the CDR3 DNA reads TGTGCCATCAGCTGGACAGGGGAAACTGAAGCTTTCTTT. Translated, it gives CAISWTGETEAFF. The chain links TRBV10-3 to TRBJ1-1, with TRBD1 matching 9 bases. This CDR3 is built from 13 residues. After removal of 6 bases from V and 5 bases from J, the junction contained 4 bases not matched to a gene. Germline V CDR1 and CDR2: ENHRY, SYGVKD.

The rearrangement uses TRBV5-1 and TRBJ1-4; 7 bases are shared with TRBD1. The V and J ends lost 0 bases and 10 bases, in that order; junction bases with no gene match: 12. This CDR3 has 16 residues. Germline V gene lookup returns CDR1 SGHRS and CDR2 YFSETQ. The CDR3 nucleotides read TGCGCCAGCAGCTTGGGGGGGACAGAGGGAAGAGGAAAACTGTTTTTT. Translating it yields CASSLGGTEGRGKLFF.

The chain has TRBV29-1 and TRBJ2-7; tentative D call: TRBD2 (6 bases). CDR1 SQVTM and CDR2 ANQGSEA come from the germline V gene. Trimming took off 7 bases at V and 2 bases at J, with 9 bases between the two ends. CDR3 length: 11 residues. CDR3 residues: CSGGETYEQYF. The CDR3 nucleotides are TGCAGCGGGGGGGAAACCTACGAGCAGTACTTC.

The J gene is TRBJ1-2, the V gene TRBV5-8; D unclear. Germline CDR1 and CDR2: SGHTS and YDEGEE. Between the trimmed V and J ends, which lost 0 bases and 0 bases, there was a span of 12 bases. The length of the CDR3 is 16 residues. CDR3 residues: CASSLELGSTNYGYTF. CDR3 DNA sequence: TGTGCCAGCAGCTTGGAGTTGGGCTCTACTAACTATGGCTACACCTTC. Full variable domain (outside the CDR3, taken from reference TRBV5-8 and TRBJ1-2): EAGVTQSPTHLIKTRGQQATLRCSPISGHTSVYWYQQALGLGLQFLLWYDEGEERNRGNFPPRFSGRQFPNYSSELNVNALELEDSALYLCASSLELGSTNYGYTFGSGTRLTVV.

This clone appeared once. The CDR3 nucleotides read TGTGCCAGCAGCCCCTGGGGACAGGGGGGAGGCTACACCTTC. Translating it yields CASSPWGQGGGYTF. The V call is TRBV11-2, the J call TRBJ1-2; TRBD1 matches at 11 bases. Germline CDR1 reads SGHAT; CDR2 reads FQNNGV. Germline trimming cut 5 bases from V and 8 bases from J; bases unmatched to any gene: 7. This CDR3 is 14 amino acids long.

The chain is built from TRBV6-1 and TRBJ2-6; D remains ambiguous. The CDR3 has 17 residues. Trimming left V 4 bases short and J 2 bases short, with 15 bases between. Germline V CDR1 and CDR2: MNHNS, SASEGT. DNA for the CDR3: TGTGCCAGCAGTGTAAGAGTGCGTGTTCCTGGGGCCAACGTCCTGACTTTC. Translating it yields CASSVRVRVPGANVLTF.

The CDR3 reads CASSQGGPTDTQYF. DNA of the CDR3: TGCGCCAGCAGCCAAGGGGGGCCCACAGATACGCAGTATTTT. The chain links TRBV4-3 to TRBJ2-3, with a weak D call TRBD1 (6 bases). V dropped 1 base and J dropped 2 bases, with 7 bases sitting between them. The CDR3 length is 14 residues. Germline V CDR1 and CDR2: LGHNA, YSLEER.

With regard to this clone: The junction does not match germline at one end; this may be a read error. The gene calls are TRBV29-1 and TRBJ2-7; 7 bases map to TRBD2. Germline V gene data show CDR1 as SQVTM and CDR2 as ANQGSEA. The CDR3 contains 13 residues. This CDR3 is CSVGREAGECSGF. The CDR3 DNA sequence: TGCAGCGTGGGGAGGGAAGCAGGAGAATGTTCGGGCTTC.

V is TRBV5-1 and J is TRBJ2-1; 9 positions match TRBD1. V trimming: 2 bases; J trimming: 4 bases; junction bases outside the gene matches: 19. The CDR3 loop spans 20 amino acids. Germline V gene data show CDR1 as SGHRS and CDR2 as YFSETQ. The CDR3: CASSLNPGTGIGEGYNEQFF. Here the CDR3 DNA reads TGCGCCAGCAGCTTAAACCCCGGGACAGGGATAGGGGAGGGGTACAATGAGCAGTTCTTC.

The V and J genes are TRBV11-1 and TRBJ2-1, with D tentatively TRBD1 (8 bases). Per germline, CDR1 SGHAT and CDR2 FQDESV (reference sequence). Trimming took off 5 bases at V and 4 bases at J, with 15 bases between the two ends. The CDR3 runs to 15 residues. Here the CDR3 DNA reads TGTGCCAGCAGCGAAGGACAGGGAGGGTACAATGAGCAGTTCTTC. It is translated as CASSEGQGGYNEQFF.

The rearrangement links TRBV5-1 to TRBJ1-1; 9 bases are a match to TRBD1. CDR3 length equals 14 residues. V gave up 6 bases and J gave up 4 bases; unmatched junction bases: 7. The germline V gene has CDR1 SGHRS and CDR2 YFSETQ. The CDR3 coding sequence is TGCGCCAGCACGAGAACAGGGGGCGGCACTGAAGCTTTCTTT. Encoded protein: CASTRTGGGTEAFF.

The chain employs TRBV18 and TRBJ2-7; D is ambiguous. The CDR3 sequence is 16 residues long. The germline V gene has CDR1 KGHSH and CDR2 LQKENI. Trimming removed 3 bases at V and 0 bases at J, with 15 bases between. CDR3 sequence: CASSPNMAASSYEQYF. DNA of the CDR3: TGTGCCAGCTCACCTAATATGGCGGCTAGCTCCTACGAGCAGTACTTC.

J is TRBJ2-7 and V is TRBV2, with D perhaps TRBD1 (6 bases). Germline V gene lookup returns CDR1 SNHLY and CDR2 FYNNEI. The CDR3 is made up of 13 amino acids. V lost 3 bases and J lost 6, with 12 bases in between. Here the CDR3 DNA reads TGTGCCAGCAGTGACAGAGGGGGATCCGAGCAGTACTTC. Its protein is CASSDRGGSEQYF.

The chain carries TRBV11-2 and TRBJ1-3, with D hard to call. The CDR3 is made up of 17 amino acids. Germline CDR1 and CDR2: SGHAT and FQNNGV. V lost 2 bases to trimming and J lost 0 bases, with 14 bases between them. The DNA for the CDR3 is TGTGCCAGCAGCTTAATTTTGAGCGGGAGCTCTGGAAACACCATATATTTT. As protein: CASSLILSGSSGNTIYF. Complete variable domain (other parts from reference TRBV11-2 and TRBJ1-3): EAGVAQSPRYKIIEKRQSVAFWCNPISGHATLYWYQQILGQGPKLLIQFQNNGVVDDSQLPKDRFSAERLKGVDSTLKIQPAKLEDSAVYLCASSLILSGSSGNTIYFGEGSWLTVV.

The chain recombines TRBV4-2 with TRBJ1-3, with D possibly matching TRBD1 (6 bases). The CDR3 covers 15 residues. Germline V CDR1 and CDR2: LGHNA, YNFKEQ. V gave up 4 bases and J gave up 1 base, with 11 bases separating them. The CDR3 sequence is CASSLDRTSGNTIYF. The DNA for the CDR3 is TGTGCCAGCAGCCTTGACAGGACTTCTGGAAACACCATATATTTT.

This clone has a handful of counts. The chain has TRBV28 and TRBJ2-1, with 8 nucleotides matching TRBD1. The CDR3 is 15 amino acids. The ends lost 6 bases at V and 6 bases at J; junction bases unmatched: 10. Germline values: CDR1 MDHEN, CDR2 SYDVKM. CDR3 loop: CASRLTGDYPNEQFF. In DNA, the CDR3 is TGTGCCAGCAGACTGACAGGGGATTATCCCAATGAGCAGTTCTTC.

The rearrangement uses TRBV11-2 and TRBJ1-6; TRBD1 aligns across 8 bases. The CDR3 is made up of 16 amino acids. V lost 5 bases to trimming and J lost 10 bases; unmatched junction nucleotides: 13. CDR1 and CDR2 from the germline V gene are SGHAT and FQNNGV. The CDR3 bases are TGTGCCAGCAGCCCAGACCCCGGGACAGGTGGCTCACCCCTCCACTTT. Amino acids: CASSPDPGTGGSPLHF. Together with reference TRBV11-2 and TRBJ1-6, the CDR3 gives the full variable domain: EAGVAQSPRYKIIEKRQSVAFWCNPISGHATLYWYQQILGQGPKLLIQFQNNGVVDDSQLPKDRFSAERLKGVDSTLKIQPAKLEDSAVYLCASSPDPGTGGSPLHFGNGTRLTVT.

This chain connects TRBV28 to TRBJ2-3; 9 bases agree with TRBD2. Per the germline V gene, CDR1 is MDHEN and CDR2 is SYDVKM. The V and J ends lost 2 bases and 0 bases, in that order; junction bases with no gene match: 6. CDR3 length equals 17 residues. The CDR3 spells CASSLTRLADSTDTQYF. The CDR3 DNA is TGTGCCAGCAGTTTAACCAGACTAGCGGATAGCACAGATACGCAGTATTTT.

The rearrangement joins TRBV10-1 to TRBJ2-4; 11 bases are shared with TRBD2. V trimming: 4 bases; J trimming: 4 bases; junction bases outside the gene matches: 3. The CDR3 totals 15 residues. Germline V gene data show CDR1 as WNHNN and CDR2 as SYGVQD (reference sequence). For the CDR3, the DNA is TGCGCCAGCAGTGGGACTAGCGGGCTGAAAAACATTCAGTACTTC. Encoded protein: CASSGTSGLKNIQYF.

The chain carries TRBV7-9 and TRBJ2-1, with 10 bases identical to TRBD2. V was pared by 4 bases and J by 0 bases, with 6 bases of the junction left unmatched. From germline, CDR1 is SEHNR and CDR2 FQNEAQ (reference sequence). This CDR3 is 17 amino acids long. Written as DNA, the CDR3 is TGTGCCAGCAGCTACGGGGGACTAGCGAACTCCTACAATGAGCAGTTCTTC. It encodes CASSYGGLANSYNEQFF.